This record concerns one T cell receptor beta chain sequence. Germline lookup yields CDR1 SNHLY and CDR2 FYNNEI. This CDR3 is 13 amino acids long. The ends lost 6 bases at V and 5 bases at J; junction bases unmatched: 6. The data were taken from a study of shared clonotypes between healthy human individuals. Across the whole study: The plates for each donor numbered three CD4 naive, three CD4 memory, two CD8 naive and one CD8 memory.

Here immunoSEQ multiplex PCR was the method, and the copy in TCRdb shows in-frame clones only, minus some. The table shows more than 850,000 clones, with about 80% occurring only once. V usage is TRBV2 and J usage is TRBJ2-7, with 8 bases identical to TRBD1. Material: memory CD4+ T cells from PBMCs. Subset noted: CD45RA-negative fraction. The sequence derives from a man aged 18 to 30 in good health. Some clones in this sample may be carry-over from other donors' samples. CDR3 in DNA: TGTGCCAGCAGCTCCCAGGGGGCCCACGAGCAGTACTTC. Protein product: CASSSQGAHEQYF.